This TCR beta chain was sequenced in a study of CD8 T cells in Susac syndrome. Trimming stripped 0 bases from V and 4 bases from J, with 4 bases between. Germline values: CDR1 MNHEY, CDR2 SVGEGT. CDR3 length: 12 amino acids. It was with random hexamers that roughly 0.45 to 1 ug RNA was reverse transcribed. TCRdb fed the immunoSEQ multiplex PCR reads into MiXCR, producing one record per CDR3 protein. The sample comprises some 120,000 distinct CDR3 sequences, around 91% of which are singletons, and approximately 0.24% rests with the top ten. The source material was CD8+ T cells from PBMCs. The TCR sequence derives from a human donor with multiple sclerosis. The chain couples TRBV6-2 or TRBV6-3 to TRBJ2-7; D unclear. In DNA, the CDR3 is TGTGCCAGCAGTTACTCCTGGTACGAGCAGTACTTC. This codes for CASSYSWYEQYF.